Listed below are T cell receptor beta chains from one sample, sequenced in a study of T cells in Graves' hyperthyroidism and ophthalmopathy. TCRdb used MiXCR to reprocess the multiplex PCR reads, holding one entry per CDR3 protein. Found here are around 350,000 distinct CDR3 sequences, about a sixth of them singletons; the top ten hold 30% to 40%. The sample comprised blood. The receptor set was obtained from a woman under 40 with Graves' hyperthyroidism that later progressed to Graves' ophthalmopathy. Each CDR3 is given with its conserved first and last residue. D genes are given only for firm matches. Expanded clones are given a class, and other clones once, few, many or no size at all.

v_call,d_call,j_call,clone_size,cdr3_aa,cdr3_nt
TRBV11-2,-,TRBJ1-5,-,CASSPDKTGQPQHF,TGTGCCAGCTCACCAGACAAAACGGGGCAGCCCCAGCATTTT
TRBV5-1,-,TRBJ1-2,many,CASSTGTSAYGYTF,TGCGCCAGCAGCACAGGGACATCGGCCTATGGCTACACCTTC
TRBV14,-,TRBJ2-2,-,CASSQDLGGTGELFF,TGTGCCAGCAGCCAAGATCTAGGGGGAACCGGGGAGCTGTTTTTT
TRBV6-1,TRBD2,TRBJ2-1,-,CASSEAVLAVYNEQFF,TGTGCCAGCAGTGAAGCAGTGCTAGCGGTCTACAATGAGCAGTTCTTC
TRBV2,TRBD2,TRBJ2-1,many,CASSESGSGSLRSSYNEQFF,TGTGCCAGCAGTGAAAGCGGTAGCGGGAGTTTAAGGAGCTCCTACAATGAGCAGTTCTTC
TRBV7-9,-,TRBJ1-1,many,CASSPPVGSGLNAEAFF,TGTGCCAGCAGCCCTCCGGTGGGGTCAGGGCTGAACGCTGAAGCTTTCTTT
TRBV27,TRBD2,TRBJ2-1,many,CASRRGLAGGGANEQFF,TGTGCCAGCAGGAGGGGACTAGCGGGGGGTGGGGCAAATGAGCAGTTCTTC
TRBV27,-,TRBJ2-3,few,CASSSIRQGTDTQYF,TGTGCCAGCAGCTCGATCAGACAGGGCACAGATACGCAGTATTTT
TRBV27,-,TRBJ1-4,-,CASMGTRGQKLFF,TGTGCCAGCATGGGGACAAGGGGTCAAAAACTGTTTTTT
TRBV5-1,TRBD1,TRBJ1-5,many,CASSRTGVQPQHF,TGCGCCAGCAGCAGAACAGGGGTTCAGCCCCAGCATTTT
TRBV20-1,-,TRBJ2-2,many,CSAIFWGKNTGELFF,TGCAGTGCTATCTTCTGGGGGAAAAACACCGGGGAGCTGTTTTTT
TRBV28,TRBD1,TRBJ1-1,many,CASTTPGTAEAFF,TGTGCCAGCACAACCCCGGGGACAGCTGAAGCTTTCTTT
TRBV5-1,-,TRBJ2-7,-,CASSLESRGLDEQYF,TGCGCCAGCAGCTTGGAGTCACGGGGGCTTGACGAGCAGTACTTC
TRBV6-1,-,TRBJ2-7,many,CASSWGDYEQYF,TGTGCCAGCAGCTGGGGAGACTACGAGCAGTACTTC
TRBV19,TRBD1,TRBJ2-1,-,CASSIAGTGSISEQFF,TGTGCCAGTAGCATAGCCGGGACAGGGTCAATCAGTGAGCAGTTCTTC
TRBV25-1,TRBD1,TRBJ1-1,many,CASSDYTGGTEAFF,TGTGCCAGCAGTGACTACACAGGGGGCACTGAAGCTTTCTTT
TRBV20-1,-,TRBJ2-7,many,CSASPGTWGNSYEQYF,TGCAGTGCTTCTCCCGGGACATGGGGAAACTCCTACGAGCAGTACTTC
TRBV7-8,TRBD1,TRBJ2-3,many,CASSLLGTGSTDTQYF,TGTGCCAGCAGCTTATTAGGGACAGGGAGTACAGATACGCAGTATTTT
TRBV5-1,-,TRBJ1-1,many,CASSLAYRGLHTEAFF,TGCGCCAGCAGCTTGGCCTATCGGGGGCTGCACACTGAAGCTTTCTTT
TRBV18,TRBD2,TRBJ2-1,-,CASSPFSPGTSGYNEQLF,TGTGCCAGCTCACCATTCTCTCCGGGGACTAGCGGATACAATGAGCAGCTCTTC
TRBV4-1,-,TRBJ2-7,few,CASSQVSLAPYEQYF,TGCGCCAGCAGCCAAGTTAGCCTTGCCCCCTACGAGCAGTACTTC
TRBV28,TRBD2,TRBJ2-3,many,CASSLPPLAGGPTTQYF,TGTGCCAGCAGTTTACCTCCGCTAGCGGGAGGACCAACCACGCAGTATTTT
TRBV7-8,-,TRBJ2-3,-,CASSLASQGGDTQYF,TGTGCCAGCAGCTTAGCGTCTCAGGGGGGAGATACGCAGTATTTT
TRBV29-1,-,TRBJ1-1,-,CSVEDPTARNTEAFF,TGCAGCGTTGAAGATCCCACCGCGAGGAACACTGAAGCTTTCTTT
TRBV28,-,TRBJ1-4,few,CASSWGPEPEKLFF,TGTGCCAGCAGTTGGGGACCAGAGCCTGAAAAACTGTTTTTT
TRBV5-6,-,TRBJ1-5,-,CASSLIGQPQHF,TGTGCCAGCAGCTTGATCGGTCAGCCCCAGCATTTT
TRBV7-3,TRBD2,TRBJ2-1,many,CASIPGTSGTSSYNEQFF,TGTGCCAGCATACCGGGGACTAGCGGGACGAGCTCCTACAATGAGCAGTTCTTC
TRBV15,TRBD1,TRBJ2-2,few,CATSRDGQGITGELFF,TGTGCCACCAGCAGAGATGGACAGGGGATCACCGGGGAGCTGTTTTTT
TRBV6-1,TRBD1,TRBJ1-2,many,CASSDTGANYGYTF,TGTGCCAGCAGTGATACAGGGGCTAACTATGGCTACACCTTC
TRBV14,-,TRBJ1-2,few,CASSQYDGVYGYTF,TGTGCCAGCAGCCAATACGACGGAGTATATGGCTACACCTTC
TRBV29-1,TRBD2,TRBJ2-7,many,CSVMTSGNYEQYF,TGCAGCGTAATGACTAGCGGGAACTACGAGCAGTACTTC
TRBV3-1,TRBD2,TRBJ2-2,-,CASSHFMGLVPTGELFF,TGTGCCAGCAGCCACTTCATGGGACTAGTACCCACCGGGGAGCTGTTTTTT
TRBV6-5,TRBD1,TRBJ2-7,many,CASSYSSRRDRGVHEQYF,TGTGCCAGCAGTTACTCGTCCCGTAGGGACAGGGGGGTCCACGAGCAGTACTTC
TRBV28,-,TRBJ1-1,many,CASSLGPGIGWTEAFF,TGTGCCAGCAGCCTCGGTCCCGGCATCGGATGGACTGAAGCTTTCTTT
TRBV7-8,-,TRBJ2-7,many,CASSLAWSSYSYEQYF,TGTGCCAGCAGCTTAGCATGGAGCAGTTACTCCTACGAGCAGTACTTC
TRBV2,-,TRBJ2-1,many,CASRWGDNEQFF,TGTGCCAGCAGGTGGGGGGACAATGAGCAGTTCTTC
TRBV2,-,TRBJ2-3,many,CASSEGSVAPGTQYF,TGTGCCAGCAGTGAGGGGAGTGTGGCGCCAGGTACGCAGTATTTT
TRBV18,TRBD1,TRBJ2-2,few,CASSSWQGANTGELFF,TGTGCCAGCTCATCCTGGCAGGGGGCGAACACCGGGGAGCTGTTTTTT
TRBV25-1,-,TRBJ1-1,many,CASSESEGGKGGTEAFF,TGTGCCAGCAGTGAATCTGAGGGAGGAAAGGGTGGGACTGAAGCTTTCTTT
TRBV11-2,-,TRBJ2-5,once,CASSSKKETQYF,TGTGCCAGCAGCTCGAAAAAAGAGACCCAGTACTTC
TRBV6-1,TRBD1,TRBJ2-7,many,CASSVGTENYEQYF,TGTGCCAGCAGTGTTGGGACAGAGAACTACGAGCAGTACTTC
TRBV12-3/TRBV12-4,TRBD2,TRBJ2-3,many,CASSFPQTSGVDTQYF,TGTGCCAGCAGTTTTCCCCAGACTAGCGGGGTTGATACGCAGTATTTT